The present entry profiles one T cell receptor beta chain with its context. How the authors handled the data: Reference gene primers were amplified, and this amplification served to estimate nucleated cell counts. TCRdb's table, derived via immunoSEQ multiplex PCR, lists solely in-frame clones and lacks some. V and J calls and clone size come straight from that table; D and trimming were deduced from the DNA. The top ten hold approximately 5.4% of the sample, which has roughly 160,000 clones, approximately 84% seen once. Trimming pared 6 bases from V and 1 base from J, leaving 7 bases between. The CDR3 is made up of 12 amino acids. Germline V lookup: CDR1 SNHLY, CDR2 FYNNEI. This record comes from a study of blood T cell repertoires in COVID-19. Overall study: From the United States, Italy and Spain came samples of acute and convalescent COVID-19.

This sequence was found in a woman in her 50s with COVID-19, enrolled during active disease. The V and J genes are TRBV2 and TRBJ2-7; D is unclear. The sequencing input was peripheral blood. This chain's CDR3 is CASSLNSYEQYF. The CDR3 DNA follows: TGTGCCAGCAGCCTTAATTCCTACGAGCAGTACTTC. The full variable domain, rest sourced from reference TRBV2 and TRBJ2-7, is EPEVTQTPSHQVTQMGQEVILRCVPISNHLYFYWYRQILGQKVEFLVSFYNNEISEKSEIFDDQFSVERPDGSNFTLKIRSTKLEDSAMYFCASSLNSYEQYFGPGTRLTVT.